This T cell receptor (beta chain) was obtained from a study of T cells in Graves' hyperthyroidism and ophthalmopathy. Many counts were recorded for this clonotype. The CDR3 sequence is 14 residues long. The V end was cut by 4 bases, the J end by 4 bases, with 13 bases between. Germline loops: CDR1 MDHEN, CDR2 SYDVKM. Amplification targeted TCR beta CDR3 regions from RNA transcripts. First-round RT-PCR of the TCR CDR3 relied on the HTBI primer set. TCRdb analysed the multiplex PCR reads with MiXCR anew, one entry per CDR3 protein. This sample has hundreds of thousands of distinct CDR3 sequences, with 15% to 20% found just once.

The chain carries TRBV28 and TRBJ1-2; no clear D gene. Source material: blood. This TCR was recovered from a woman aged 25 to 39 with Graves' hyperthyroidism. The CDR3 DNA sequence: TGTGCCAGCAGTTCCCCACATTCCGGCTATGGCTACACCTTC. Its protein product is CASSSPHSGYGYTF.